This T cell receptor (beta chain) was sequenced during a study of shared clonotypes between healthy human individuals. The naive CD8 fraction comprised CD45RO-negative cells positively selected for CCR7 and excluded terminally differentiated effector memory CD45RA+ cells. Healthy HIV-negative adults with no recent acute infections or vaccinations were recruited as donors. In this sample, this clone turned up once. The antigen is undetermined. Researchers divided each subset's genomic DNA evenly across several immunoSEQ plates. The table came from immunoSEQ multiplex PCR; TCRdb's copy has only in-frame clones and leaves some out. This sample has about 2.2 million clones, with approximately 94% found just once. V shed 4 bases and J shed 4 bases, with 13 bases lying between them. Germline V lookup: CDR1 LNHDA, CDR2 SQIVND (reference sequence). CDR3 length: 14 residues. General study points: Sequencing depth was predicted to influence how clonotypes are shared among donors.

The sample taken for sequencing was naive CD8+ T cells from PBMCs. The sequence was obtained from a man aged 18 to 30 in good health. Some clones in this sample may be carry-over from other donors' samples. The chain couples TRBV19 to TRBJ1-2, with a weak D call TRBD1 (6 bases). The CDR3 loop reads CASSKPDSLYGYTF. The DNA for the CDR3 is TGTGCCAGTAGTAAACCGGACAGTCTCTATGGCTACACCTTC.